Listed below are T cell receptor beta chains from one sample, sequenced in a study of blood T cell repertoires in COVID-19. Sequencing was performed with immunoSEQ multiplex PCR; in TCRdb, only in-frame clones are kept and a portion is missing. Here the sample spans tens of thousands of clones, around 80% being singletons. The source material was peripheral blood. These receptors were taken from a man aged 55-75 years with acute or convalescent COVID-19. CDR3s include the opening cysteine and the closing phenylalanine or tryptophan. The order of the fields is D gene, J gene, clone size, V gene, CDR3 protein, CDR3 DNA. D genes are given only for firm matches. Not every row has a clone size; where given, it reads once, few, many or a size class.

D: -
J: TRBJ1-5
size: -
V: TRBV7-2
CDR3: CASRGGPYSNQPQHF
DNA: TGTGCCAGCCGAGGGGGTCCCTATAGCAATCAGCCCCAGCATTTT

D: -
J: TRBJ1-2
size: -
V: TRBV18
CDR3: CASSPQEDGYTF
DNA: TGTGCCAGCTCGCCGCAGGAGGATGGCTACACCTTC

D: -
J: TRBJ2-1
size: many
V: TRBV5-6
CDR3: CASSILNSGTFYNEQFF
DNA: TGTGCCAGCAGCATACTTAACAGTGGCACCTTCTACAATGAGCAGTTCTTC

D: -
J: TRBJ2-3
size: once
V: TRBV7-6
CDR3: CASSPTGADTQYF
DNA: TGTGCCAGCAGTCCGACGGGGGCAGATACGCAGTATTTT

D: -
J: TRBJ2-2
size: few
V: TRBV9
CDR3: CASSVARQVEDTGELFF
DNA: TGTGCCAGCAGCGTAGCCCGACAAGTGGAGGACACCGGGGAGCTGTTTTTT

D: -
J: TRBJ1-5
size: -
V: TRBV7-9
CDR3: CASSLDSGNQPQHF
DNA: TGTGCCAGCAGCTTAGACAGCGGGAATCAGCCCCAGCATTTT

D: TRBD1
J: TRBJ1-6
size: few
V: TRBV6-5
CDR3: CASSQGGPYNSPLHF
DNA: TGTGCCAGCAGCCAGGGGGGCCCCTATAATTCACCCCTCCACTTT

D: TRBD2
J: TRBJ2-1
size: -
V: TRBV4-2
CDR3: CASRLVSGGDYNEQFF
DNA: TGTGCCAGCAGGTTAGTTAGCGGGGGGGATTACAATGAGCAGTTCTTC

D: -
J: TRBJ2-2
size: -
V: TRBV19
CDR3: CASSNRPGGGELFF
DNA: TGTGCCAGTAGTAATAGGCCGGGTGGCGGGGAGCTGTTTTTT

D: TRBD1
J: TRBJ1-3
size: -
V: TRBV27
CDR3: CASRGTGYGNTIYF
DNA: TGTGCCAGCAGAGGGACAGGGTATGGAAACACCATATATTTT

D: -
J: TRBJ1-2
size: -
V: TRBV6-1
CDR3: CASSEDRNYGYTF
DNA: TGTGCCAGCAGTGAAGACAGAAACTATGGCTACACCTTC

D: TRBD1
J: TRBJ1-1
size: few
V: TRBV7-2
CDR3: CASSGQGRTEAFF
DNA: TGTGCCAGCAGCGGACAGGGAAGGACTGAAGCTTTCTTT

D: TRBD1
J: TRBJ1-5
size: -
V: TRBV5-6
CDR3: CASSSQGQANNQPQHF
DNA: TGTGCCAGCAGCTCTCAAGGACAGGCCAACAATCAGCCCCAGCATTTT

D: TRBD2
J: TRBJ2-3
size: -
V: TRBV5-8
CDR3: CASSNTGTSGVKYF
DNA: TGTGCCAGCAGTAATACCGGGACTAGCGGGGTGAAGTATTTT

D: TRBD1
J: TRBJ1-2
size: -
V: TRBV11-2
CDR3: CASSLDKEGAKGYTF
DNA: TGTGCCAGCAGCTTAGATAAAGAGGGGGCGAAAGGCTACACCTTC

D: -
J: TRBJ1-1
size: -
V: TRBV12-3/TRBV12-4
CDR3: CASLGDRSSEAFF
DNA: TGTGCCAGCCTCGGAGACAGGTCTTCTGAAGCTTTCTTT

D: TRBD1
J: TRBJ1-4
size: -
V: TRBV29-1
CDR3: CSVGQGGEKLFF
DNA: TGCAGCGTAGGACAGGGAGGGGAAAAACTGTTTTTT

D: -
J: TRBJ2-1
size: -
V: TRBV18
CDR3: CASSPANEQFF
DNA: TGTGCCAGCTCACCGGCCAATGAGCAGTTCTTC

D: -
J: TRBJ1-5
size: -
V: TRBV19
CDR3: CASSTPGSNQPQHF
DNA: TGTGCCAGTAGTACCCCCGGTAGCAATCAGCCCCAGCATTTT

D: -
J: TRBJ1-1
size: -
V: TRBV5-6
CDR3: CASSRAGARAEAFF
DNA: TGTGCCAGCAGCCGCGCGGGGGCGCGCGCTGAAGCTTTCTTT

D: TRBD1
J: TRBJ1-1
size: -
V: TRBV6-2/TRBV6-3
CDR3: CASSPFDRAPNTEAFF
DNA: TGTGCCAGCAGTCCCTTCGACAGGGCTCCGAACACTGAAGCTTTCTTT

D: TRBD2
J: TRBJ2-7
size: few
V: TRBV3-1/TRBV3-2
CDR3: CASSKSGGGYEQYF
DNA: TGTGCCAGCAGCAAGAGCGGGGGGGGCTACGAGCAGTACTTC

D: -
J: TRBJ1-5
size: -
V: TRBV7-8
CDR3: CASSLRQTDQPQHF
DNA: TGTGCCAGCAGCTTAAGACAGACTGATCAGCCCCAGCATTTT

D: -
J: TRBJ1-1
size: -
V: TRBV5-1
CDR3: CASSNPDRPNTEAFF
DNA: TGCGCCAGCAGCAACCCCGACAGACCGAACACTGAAGCTTTCTTT

D: TRBD2
J: TRBJ2-7
size: few
V: TRBV4-2
CDR3: CASSPTGGEQYF
DNA: TGTGCCAGCAGCCCGACGGGAGGCGAGCAGTACTTC

D: TRBD1
J: TRBJ1-6
size: once
V: TRBV6-5
CDR3: CASSRDRGDSPLHF
DNA: TGTGCCAGCAGCCGGGACAGGGGTGATTCACCCCTCCACTTT

D: -
J: TRBJ1-4
size: -
V: TRBV4-1
CDR3: CASSQRTVNEKLFF
DNA: TGCGCCAGCAGCCAACGGACAGTAAATGAAAAACTGTTTTTT

D: TRBD2
J: TRBJ2-2
size: large
V: TRBV6-4
CDR3: CASSDTGGQTGELFF
DNA: TGTGCCAGCAGTGACACGGGGGGGCAAACCGGGGAGCTGTTTTTT

D: TRBD1
J: TRBJ2-2
size: -
V: TRBV5-4
CDR3: CASSLLAFRGTGWTGELFF
DNA: TGTGCCAGCAGCTTGTTGGCTTTTCGAGGGACAGGGTGGACCGGGGAGCTGTTTTTT

D: TRBD1
J: TRBJ1-2
size: -
V: TRBV3-1/TRBV3-2
CDR3: CASSRDRGRGYTF
DNA: TGTGCCAGCAGCCGGGACAGGGGTAGAGGCTACACCTTC

D: -
J: TRBJ1-1
size: -
V: TRBV5-1
CDR3: CASSPRSGSNTEAFF
DNA: TGCGCCAGCAGCCCTAGGTCAGGGTCGAACACTGAAGCTTTCTTT

D: -
J: TRBJ1-1
size: -
V: TRBV7-3
CDR3: CASSLDGVTEAFF
DNA: TGTGCCAGCAGCTTAGACGGGGTCACTGAAGCTTTCTTT

D: TRBD1
J: TRBJ2-1
size: -
V: TRBV6-4
CDR3: CASSLGTEDNEQFF
DNA: TGTGCCAGCAGTTTGGGGACAGAAGACAATGAGCAGTTCTTC

D: TRBD1
J: TRBJ2-3
size: -
V: TRBV5-6
CDR3: CASSLTGGDTQYF
DNA: TGTGCCAGCAGCTTAACAGGGGGAGATACGCAGTATTTT

D: -
J: TRBJ1-4
size: -
V: TRBV5-6
CDR3: CASSSESNEKLFF
DNA: TGTGCCAGCAGCTCCGAGTCCAATGAAAAACTGTTTTTT

D: -
J: TRBJ2-3
size: few
V: TRBV29-1
CDR3: CSVVLGGPADTQYF
DNA: TGCAGCGTTGTGTTGGGGGGGCCGGCAGATACGCAGTATTTT

D: -
J: TRBJ1-1
size: -
V: TRBV5-1
CDR3: CASRALLRRFLNTEAFF
DNA: TGCGCCAGCAGGGCACTTCTCCGGAGGTTTCTGAACACTGAAGCTTTCTTT